These 11 T cell receptor beta chains share one sample of origin, sequenced in a study of shared clonotypes between healthy human individuals. Libraries were prepared by immunoSEQ multiplex PCR; TCRdb keeps only in-frame clonotypes and omits some of them. The sample shows 1.4 million to 1.5 million clones, more than 95% of them seen only once. The specimen sequenced was naive CD4+ T cells sorted from blood. Sample subset: CD45RA+ positively selected. Receptor source: a man under 40 in good health.

This clone was recorded only once. The chain links TRBV5-6 to TRBJ2-5; tentative D call: TRBD1 (5 bases). V was trimmed by 5 bases and J by 3 bases, leaving 11 bases between them. Germline V gives CDR1 SGHDT, CDR2 YYEEEE. The CDR3 sequence is 13 residues long. CDR3 DNA: TGTGCCAGCAGTTCGACAGAAAAAGAGACCCAGTACTTC. This encodes CASSSTEKETQYF.

In its sample, this clone was seen once. The chain links TRBV4-3 to TRBJ1-1; possibly TRBD1 for D (6 bases). This CDR3 region has 16 residues. V lost 3 bases and J lost 1, with 15 bases in between. The germline V gene has CDR1 LGHNA and CDR2 YSLEER. Here the CDR3 DNA reads TGCGCCAGCAGCCAGCGGTCCGGGACACAGAACACTGAAGCTTTCTTT. Translated, it gives CASSQRSGTQNTEAFF.

This clone appeared a single time. This chain connects TRBV7-9 to TRBJ2-3, with a possible D match to TRBD2 (6 bases). The germline V gene has CDR1 SEHNR and CDR2 FQNEAQ (reference sequence). This CDR3 is 12 amino acids long. Trimming shortened V by 8 bases and J by 9 bases, and 15 bases separated the two germline ends. The CDR3: CASLSPGVTQYF. The CDR3 nucleotides read TGTGCCAGCCTCTCCCCGGGAGTCACGCAGTATTTT.

J is TRBJ2-2 and V is TRBV19; TRBD1 matches 12 bases. The V segment lost 9 bases and the J segment 4 bases; nucleotides outside the gene matches: 6. Germline CDR1 reads LNHDA; CDR2 reads SQIVND (reference sequence). This CDR3 is built from 15 residues. The CDR3 DNA is TGTGCCAGCAGGGGACAGGGGGCGATCACCGGGGAGCTGTTTTTT. Its protein is CASRGQGAITGELFF. The complete variable domain, with remaining parts taken from reference TRBV19 and TRBJ2-2, reads DGGITQSPKYLFRKEGQNVTLSCEQNLNHDAMYWYRQDPGQGLRLIYYSQIVNDFQKGDIAEGYSVSREKKESFPLTVTSAQKNPTAFYLCASRGQGAITGELFFGEGSRLTVL.

V is TRBV10-1 and J is TRBJ2-1; 16 nucleotides line up with TRBD2. V lost 6 bases to trimming and J lost 1 base; unmatched junction nucleotides: 6. Germline values: CDR1 WNHNN, CDR2 SYGVQD (reference sequence). The CDR3 sequence is 18 residues long. In DNA, the CDR3 is TGCGCCAGCAGCTCCGGGACTAGCGGGAGGGAATCCTACAATGAGCAGTTCTTC. Its translation is CASSSGTSGRESYNEQFF.

The chain is built from TRBV2 and TRBJ2-1; 8 bases fit TRBD2. The V and J ends lost 3 bases and 0 bases, in that order; junction bases with no gene match: 13. From germline, CDR1 is SNHLY and CDR2 FYNNEI. There are 19 residues in the CDR3. The CDR3 loop reads CASSDLPAGVISSYNEQFF. In DNA, the CDR3 is TGTGCCAGCAGTGATCTTCCAGCGGGAGTTATTAGCTCCTACAATGAGCAGTTCTTC. Full variable domain (outside the CDR3, taken from reference TRBV2 and TRBJ2-1): EPEVTQTPSHQVTQMGQEVILRCVPISNHLYFYWYRQILGQKVEFLVSFYNNEISEKSEIFDDQFSVERPDGSNFTLKIRSTKLEDSAMYFCASSDLPAGVISSYNEQFFGPGTRLTVL.

The chain is built from TRBV5-1 and TRBJ2-7, with 7 positions matching TRBD2. The CDR3 sequence is 13 residues long. In germline, CDR1 is SGHRS, CDR2 YFSETQ. V lost 2 bases to trimming and J lost 3 bases; unmatched junction nucleotides: 2. As DNA, the CDR3 is TGCGCCAGCAGCTTTGGGACTATCTACGAGCAGTACTTC. Its protein product is CASSFGTIYEQYF.

This chain links TRBV5-4 with TRBJ2-7; tentatively, D is TRBD2 (5 bases). The germline CDR1 and CDR2 sequences are SGHNT and YYREEE (reference sequence). V dropped 1 base and J dropped 4 bases, with 9 bases sitting between them. The CDR3 consists of 13 residues. The CDR3 sequence is CASSLRGIYEQYF. DNA for the CDR3: TGTGCCAGCAGCTTGAGAGGGATTTACGAGCAGTACTTC.

This chain uses TRBV7-2 with TRBJ2-1; TRBD2 matches at 7 bases. Trimming removed 3 bases from V and 4 bases from J; junction bases left unmatched: 6. Germline CDR1 and CDR2: SGHTA and FQGNSA. The CDR3 extends over 15 amino acids. Here the CDR3 reads CASSLTQRGYNEQFF. The CDR3 region has the DNA TGTGCCAGCAGCTTGACCCAGCGGGGATACAATGAGCAGTTCTTC.

This clone is a singleton in its sample. V is TRBV6-1 and J is TRBJ1-2; D is possibly TRBD1 (6 bases). This CDR3 region has 12 residues. Germline CDR1 is MNHNS and CDR2 is SASEGT. V was clipped by 8 bases and J by 5 bases, with 12 bases between them. CDR3 sequence (DNA): TGTGCCAGCGTAGGACAGCAATATGGCTACACCTTC. Translating gives CASVGQQYGYTF.

The V gene is TRBV5-4, the J gene TRBJ2-1, with a weak D call TRBD1 (6 bases). The CDR3 spans 13 residues. Germline V gene data show CDR1 as SGHNT and CDR2 as YYREEE (reference sequence). V lost 2 bases to trimming and J lost 7 bases, with 10 bases between them. Written as DNA, the CDR3 is TGTGCCAGCAGCTTACAAACAGGGAATGAGCAGTTCTTC. Its translation: CASSLQTGNEQFF.